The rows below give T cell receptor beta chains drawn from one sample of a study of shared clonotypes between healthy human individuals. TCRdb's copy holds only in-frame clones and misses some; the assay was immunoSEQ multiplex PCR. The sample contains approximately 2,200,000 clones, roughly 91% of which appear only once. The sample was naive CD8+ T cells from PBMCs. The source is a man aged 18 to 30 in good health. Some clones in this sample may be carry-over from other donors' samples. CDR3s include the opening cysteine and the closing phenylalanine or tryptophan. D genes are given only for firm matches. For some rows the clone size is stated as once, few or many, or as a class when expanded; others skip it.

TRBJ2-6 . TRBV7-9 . TGTGCCAGCAGCACCAGGGAGTCTGGGGCCAACGTCCTGACTTTC CASSTRESGANVLTF
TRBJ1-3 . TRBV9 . TGTGCCAGCAGCGTAGCCGGGCGACTCTCTGGAAACACCATATATTTT CASSVAGRLSGNTIYF
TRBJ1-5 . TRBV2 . TGTGCCAGCAGTGAGGGGGCAGAAAAAAATCAGCCCCAGCATTTT CASSEGAEKNQPQHF
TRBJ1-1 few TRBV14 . TGTGCCAGCAGCCAGACCTCCCGTGGCACTGAAGCTTTCTTT CASSQTSRGTEAFF
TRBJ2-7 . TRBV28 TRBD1 TGTGCCACCTGGGACAGCCCCTACGAGCAGTACTTC CATWDSPYEQYF
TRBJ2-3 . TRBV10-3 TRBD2 TGTGCCATCAATCCGGGAGCGGGAGGGCCAAACACAGATACGCAGTATTTT CAINPGAGGPNTDTQYF
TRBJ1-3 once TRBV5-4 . TGTGCCAGCAGCTCAAGGGCCACCTCTGGAAACACCATATATTTT CASSSRATSGNTIYF
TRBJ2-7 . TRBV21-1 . TGTGCCAGCAGCGACCCCGGGACAATTTACGAGCAGTACTTC CASSDPGTIYEQYF
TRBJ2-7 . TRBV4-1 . TGCGCCAGCAGCCCCCTCGGGGTCGGGAGTGACTACGAGCAGTACTTC CASSPLGVGSDYEQYF
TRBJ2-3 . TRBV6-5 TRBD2 TGTGCCAGCAGCACCACCAGCGGGAGGCCAGATACGCAGTATTTT CASSTTSGRPDTQYF
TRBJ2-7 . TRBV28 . TGTGCCAGCTGGGACGGCTACTACGAGCAGTACTTC CASWDGYYEQYF
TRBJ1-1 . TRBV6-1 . TGTGCCAGCAGCGCCTCCTATCCTGAAGCTTTCTTT CASSASYPEAFF
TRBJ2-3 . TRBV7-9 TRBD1 TGTGCCAGCAGCGCGGACAGGGGAACGGTGGGCACAGATACGCAGTATTTT CASSADRGTVGTDTQYF
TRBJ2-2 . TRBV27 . TGTGCCAGCAGTTTAGCGGCTAACACCGGGGAGCTGTTTTTT CASSLAANTGELFF
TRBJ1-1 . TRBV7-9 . TGTGCCAGCAGCCCCGGACTGCAGATGAACACTGAAGCTTTCTTT CASSPGLQMNTEAFF
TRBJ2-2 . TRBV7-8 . TGTGCCAGCAGCCTTTCCGGGACTCCCAACACCGGGGAGCTGTTTTTT CASSLSGTPNTGELFF
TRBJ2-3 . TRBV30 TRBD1 TGTGCCTGGAGGGCCTTAGGGACAGGGCAGCAAGGGGATACGCAGTATTTT CAWRALGTGQQGDTQYF
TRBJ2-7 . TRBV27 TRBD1 TGTGCCAGCTCCGCCCCGGGACAGGGGTCCTACGAGCAGTACTTC CASSAPGQGSYEQYF
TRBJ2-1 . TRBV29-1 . TGCAGCGTCCCTCACCATACCTACAATGAGCAGTTCTTC CSVPHHTYNEQFF
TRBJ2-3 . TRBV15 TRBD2 TGTGCCACCAGCAGCCTTCCTAGCGGGAGTGTTTCAGATACGCAGTATTTT CATSSLPSGSVSDTQYF
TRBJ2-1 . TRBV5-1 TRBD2 TGCGCCAGCAGCTTTTCTAGCGGGAGCTACAATGAGCAGTTCTTC CASSFSSGSYNEQFF
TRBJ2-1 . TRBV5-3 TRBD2 TGTGCCAGAAGCTCCGTAGCGGGAGGGCCGTCCGGTGAGCAGTTCTTC CARSSVAGGPSGEQFF
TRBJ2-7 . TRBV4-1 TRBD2 TGCGCCAGCAGCCAAGTGAGCGGGATGGGCCCCAACCCCTACGAGCAGTACTTC CASSQVSGMGPNPYEQYF
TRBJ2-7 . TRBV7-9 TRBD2 TGTGCCAGCAGCTCCGGGTTGCGGGAGAATCATTACGAGCAGTACTTC CASSSGLRENHYEQYF
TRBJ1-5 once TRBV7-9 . TGTGCCAGCAGCGCAGGACAGACTAGCAATCAGCCCCAGCATTTT CASSAGQTSNQPQHF
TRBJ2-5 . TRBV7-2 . TGTGCCACCTCTGGAAGGGCACAAGAGACCCAGTACTTC CATSGRAQETQYF
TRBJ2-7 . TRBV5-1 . TGCGCCAGCAGCTTGGACGGGACGAACCTAGGGCAGTACTTC CASSLDGTNLGQYF
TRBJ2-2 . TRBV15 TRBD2 TGTGCCACCAGCAGGACTAGCGGGGACGGAACCGGGGAGCTGTTTTTT CATSRTSGDGTGELFF
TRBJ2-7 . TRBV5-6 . TGTGCCAGCAGCCCGCGGTCCTACGAGCAGTACTTC CASSPRSYEQYF
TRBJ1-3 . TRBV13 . TGTGCCAGCAGCCCGACCCCCTCTGGAAACACCATATATTTT CASSPTPSGNTIYF
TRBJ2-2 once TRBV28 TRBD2 TGTGCCAGCAGTTTGGGACTAGCGTCTGTAGCGAACACCGGGGAGCTGTTTTTT CASSLGLASVANTGELFF
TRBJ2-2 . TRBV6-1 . TGTGCCAGCAGTGAGTGGGTCGGGGAGCTGTTTTTT CASSEWVGELFF
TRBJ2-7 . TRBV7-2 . TGTGCCAGCGCCCCGGGACCAAATTACGAGCAGTACTTC CASAPGPNYEQYF
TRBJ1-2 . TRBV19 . TGTGCCAGTAGTATAGATCTCGAGACTAACTATGGCTACACCTTC CASSIDLETNYGYTF
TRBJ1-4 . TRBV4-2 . TGTGCCAGCAGCCAAGGCCCCAGGGGAGATGAAAAACTGTTTTTT CASSQGPRGDEKLFF
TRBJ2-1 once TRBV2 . TGTGCCAGCAGTGAAGATCGGCTCCTATACTCCTACAATGAGCAGTTCTTC CASSEDRLLYSYNEQFF
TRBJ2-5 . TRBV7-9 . TGTGCCAGCACCCCCCCTGTACTGGTCCTGGAGACCCAGTACTTC CASTPPVLVLETQYF
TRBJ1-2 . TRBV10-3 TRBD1 TGTGCCATCAGTGTAAGCCTGACAGGGGGCGATGGCTACACCTTC CAISVSLTGGDGYTF
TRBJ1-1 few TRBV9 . TGTGCCAGCAGCGGACCCGGGACACCTAACACTGAAGCTTTCTTT CASSGPGTPNTEAFF
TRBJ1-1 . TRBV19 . TGTGCCAGTAGTATCCCCAGCCTGGTGAACACTGAAGCTTTCTTT CASSIPSLVNTEAFF
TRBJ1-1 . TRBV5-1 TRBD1 TGCGCCAGCAGCCCACAAGGGACAGGGGGCACTGAAGCTTTCTTT CASSPQGTGGTEAFF
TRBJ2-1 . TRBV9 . TGTGCCAGCAGCGTATACCCCGCCGAAACAGGGTACGAGTTCTTC CASSVYPAETGYEFF
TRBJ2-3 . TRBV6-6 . TGTGCCAGCAGTTACCAACCAGGAGGAGCAGATACGCAGTATTTT CASSYQPGGADTQYF
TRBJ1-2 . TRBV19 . TGTGCCAGTACCAGGGACCGCTATGGCTACACCTTC CASTRDRYGYTF
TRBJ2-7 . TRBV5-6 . TGTGCCAGCAGCTTCAGCGGAGGTTACTACGAGCAGTACTTC CASSFSGGYYEQYF
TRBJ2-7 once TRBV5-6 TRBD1 TGTGCCAGCAGCCAGGGGGCGAGTTACGAGCAGTACTTC CASSQGASYEQYF
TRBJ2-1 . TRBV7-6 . TGTGCCAGCAGCCCCCGGACAGCCGCGCCCTACAATGAGCAGTTCTTC CASSPRTAAPYNEQFF
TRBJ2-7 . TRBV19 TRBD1 TGTGCCAGTAGTAGGTCCGGGACAGCCATGTGGGAGCAGTACTTC CASSRSGTAMWEQYF
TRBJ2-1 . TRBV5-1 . TGCGCCAGCAGGCGGGTCCTGGATGAGCAGTTCTTC CASRRVLDEQFF
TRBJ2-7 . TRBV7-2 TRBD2 TGTGCCAGCACTATGGGGGGGTACGAGCAGTACTTC CASTMGGYEQYF
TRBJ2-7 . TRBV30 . TGTGCCTGGAGTGCCCTAGATGTTGGGGACTACGAGCAGTACTTC CAWSALDVGDYEQYF
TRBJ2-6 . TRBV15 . TGTGCCACCAGCAGAGATCTGGATATTTCGAGGGCCAACGTCCTGACTTTC CATSRDLDISRANVLTF
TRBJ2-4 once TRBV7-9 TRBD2 TGTGCCAGCAGCCCAGGCAGGCTAGCGGGAGGGCCTGTCAAAAACATTCAGTACTTC CASSPGRLAGGPVKNIQYF
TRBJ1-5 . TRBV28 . TGTGCCAGCAGGGACGGTCTAAGGCGGCCCCAGCATTTT CASRDGLRRPQHF
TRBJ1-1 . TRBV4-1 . TGCGCCAGCAGCCAAGATGCCGCCGGGGGGAACACTGAAGCTTTCTTT CASSQDAAGGNTEAFF
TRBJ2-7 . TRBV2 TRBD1 TGTGCCAGCAGAAGAGGGGACAGGGGTCTCGACGAGCAGTACTTC CASRRGDRGLDEQYF
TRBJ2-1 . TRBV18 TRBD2 TGTGCCAGCTCACATTCTAGCGGGGTCCTCTCCTACAATGAGCAGTTCTTC CASSHSSGVLSYNEQFF
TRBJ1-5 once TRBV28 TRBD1 TGTGCCAGCCGGGGACAGGGCGAGCAGCCCCAGCATTTT CASRGQGEQPQHF
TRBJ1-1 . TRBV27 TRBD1 TGTGCCAGCGCCTTGGCGGGAAGGGGGCCTGGTGCTTTCTTT CASALAGRGPGAFF